These 27 T cell receptor beta chains were all obtained from the same sample, sequenced in a study of T cell repertoires in cytomegalovirus infection. These TCRs are of unknown antigen specificity. MiXCR, applied by TCRdb to the reads, yields one record per CDR3 protein. Here the sample spans 900,000 to 950,000 distinct CDR3 sequences, about a third being singletons. This material consisted of cultured CD8+ T cells from PBMCs, taken from culture after CMV antigen stimulation. The receptors stem from a human donor in good health (CMV status not recorded). Some clones in this sample may be carry-over from other donors' samples.

This clonotype was counted a single time. V is TRBV4-1 and J is TRBJ2-1; TRBD2 matches at 13 bases. Trimming took 3 bases from V and 3 from J; bases not matched to a gene: 5. The CDR3 consists of 17 residues. The germline V gene encodes CDR1 MGHRA and CDR2 YSYEKL. In DNA form, the CDR3 reads TGCGCCAGCAGCCACCCCCGGACTAGCGGGAGCTACAATGAGCAGTTCTTC. Protein sequence: CASSHPRTSGSYNEQFF.

The chain is built from TRBV27 and TRBJ2-2; D is uncertain. The germline V and J ends were trimmed by 1 base and 5 bases, with 11 bases remaining between them. Germline V lookup: CDR1 MNHEY, CDR2 SMNVEV (reference sequence). The CDR3 is 15 residues long. CDR3 bases: TGTGCCAGCAGTTTATTCGGCCAGTCTACCGGGGAGCTGTTTTTT. It translates to CASSLFGQSTGELFF.

The chain has TRBV2 and TRBJ1-1; the D is unclear. V lost 3 bases, J lost 11 bases, and 13 bases lay in between. The germline V gene has CDR1 SNHLY and CDR2 FYNNEI. The CDR3 has 12 amino acids. The CDR3, as DNA: TGTGCCAGCAGTGATCGCGCCGACGCCGCTTTCTTT. Protein sequence: CASSDRADAAFF.

This clonotype was seen only a few times. The gene calls are TRBV7-9 and TRBJ2-3, with 9 bases matching TRBD2. This CDR3 is 17 amino acids long. CDR1 is SEHNR, CDR2 FQNEAQ, per germline (reference sequence). V lost 2 bases, J lost 1 base, and 7 bases stayed unmatched. CDR3 amino acids: CASSLPTIAGGTDTQYF. Written as DNA, the CDR3 is TGTGCCAGCAGCTTACCGACGATAGCGGGGGGCACAGATACGCAGTATTTT.

The CDR3 here is CASSVGRLREDTQYF. The CDR3 coding sequence is TGTGCCAGCAGCGTAGGGCGGCTGCGGGAAGATACGCAGTATTTT. This chain uses TRBV9 with TRBJ2-3; tentative D call: TRBD2 (6 bases). The CDR3 loop spans 15 amino acids. Per germline, CDR1 SGDLS and CDR2 YYNGEE. Trimming took 0 bases from V and 5 from J, leaving 13 bases between them.

This clonotype was seen many times. The chain is built from TRBV7-2 and TRBJ2-5, with 12 bases identical to TRBD1. The CDR3 has 16 amino acids. Germline V gene data show CDR1 as SGHTA and CDR2 as FQGNSA. Trimming took 0 bases from V and 3 from J; bases not matched to a gene: 2. CDR3 protein: CASSLAGTGGEETQYF. CDR3 coding DNA: TGTGCCAGCAGCTTAGCCGGGACAGGGGGCGAAGAGACCCAGTACTTC.

The gene calls are TRBV11-2 and TRBJ1-2; D gene uncertain. The V gene's germline CDR1 is SGHAT and CDR2 FQNNGV. The ends were cut back, 7 bases at V and 7 bases at J, with 13 bases in the middle. The CDR3 is made up of 12 amino acids. The CDR3 sequence is CASTSLVAGYTF. CDR3 DNA: TGTGCCAGCACCTCACTGGTAGCTGGCTACACCTTC. The variable domain in full, completed from reference TRBV11-2 and TRBJ1-2, reads EAGVAQSPRYKIIEKRQSVAFWCNPISGHATLYWYQQILGQGPKLLIQFQNNGVVDDSQLPKDRFSAERLKGVDSTLKIQPAKLEDSAVYLCASTSLVAGYTFGSGTRLTVV.

In the case of this clonotype: Germline and junction disagree at one end, which may indicate a read error. The gene calls are TRBV10-2 and TRBJ2-4, with TRBD1 identical over 8 bases. CDR3 length equals 10 residues. Germline V gene sequence: CDR1 WSHSY, CDR2 SAAADI. CDR3 bases: TGCGCCAGCAGGGACAGGGAGACGGTATTC. Its protein product is CASRDRETVF.

This clonotype was counted a few times. The chain joins TRBV6-8 to TRBJ1-2; 8 bases align to TRBD1. CDR3 length equals 13 residues. Germline loops: CDR1 MNHGY, CDR2 SAAAGT. Germline trimming cut 6 bases from V and 7 bases from J; bases unmatched to any gene: 7. The CDR3 protein is CASSFQGAPGYTF. The DNA of the CDR3 is TGTGCCAGCAGCTTCCAGGGGGCCCCTGGCTACACCTTC.

This clonotype was counted ten times or more. The chain carries TRBV6-1 and TRBJ2-5; possible D gene TRBD2, 6 bases. The CDR3 is 17 residues long. Germline CDR1 is MNHNS and CDR2 is SASEGT. Trimming removed 2 bases at V and 1 base at J, with 17 bases between. CDR3 DNA sequence: TGTGCCAGCAGTGAAAGAGTCGTGGGACTCCTCCAAGAGACCCAGTACTTC. As protein: CASSERVVGLLQETQYF.

The V and J genes are TRBV27 and TRBJ2-5; the D is unclear. The V gene's germline CDR1 is MNHEY and CDR2 SMNVEV (reference sequence). This CDR3 is built from 12 residues. The V end was cut by 4 bases, the J end by 7 bases, with 10 bases between. The CDR3 DNA is TGTGCCAGCAGTTCCCCGCTGGGGACCCAGTACTTC. This gives the protein CASSSPLGTQYF.

This clonotype has only a few counts. V usage is TRBV19 and J usage is TRBJ2-2, with D uncertain. Germline loops: CDR1 LNHDA, CDR2 SQIVND (reference sequence). V lost 2 bases to trimming and J lost 1 base, with 5 bases between them. CDR3 size: 14 residues. The CDR3, as DNA: TGTGCCAGTAGTATACACGGGAACACCGGGGAGCTGTTTTTT. Protein: CASSIHGNTGELFF.

This chain uses TRBV12-3 or TRBV12-4 with TRBJ1-1; D not certain. The V gene lost 1 base and the J gene lost 6 bases, with 12 bases spanning the gap. The CDR3 runs to 14 residues. The chain's CDR3 is CASSLVGHSAEAFF. CDR3 bases: TGTGCCAGCAGTTTAGTAGGGCATAGCGCTGAAGCTTTCTTT.

This clonotype appeared a few times. The chain's CDR3 is CASSVGGQGSHGYTF. Here the CDR3 DNA reads TGTGCCAGCAGCGTAGGGGGACAGGGCTCCCATGGCTACACCTTC. The chain has TRBV9 and TRBJ1-2, with TRBD1 matching over 9 bases. The CDR3 runs to 15 residues. Trimming took 0 bases from V and 6 from J; bases not matched to a gene: 6. The germline CDR1 and CDR2 sequences are SGDLS and YYNGEE.

The chain carries TRBV7-6 and TRBJ1-3; D is unclear. This CDR3 is built from 14 residues. Germline assignment: CDR1 SGHVS and CDR2 FNYEAQ. V was cut by 4 bases and J by 0 bases, with 7 bases left in between. The CDR3 region is CASSSRRSGNTIYF. CDR3 sequence (DNA): TGTGCCAGCAGCTCGAGACGCTCTGGAAACACCATATATTTT.

On this clonotype itself: This may be a read error: a much more frequent sequence differs by one nucleotide. The chain is built from TRBV7-2 and TRBJ2-7, with D maybe TRBD1 (6 bases). The length of the CDR3 is 14 residues. Trimming removed 1 base at V and 3 bases at J, with 10 bases between. Germline values: CDR1 SGHTA, CDR2 FQGNSA. The CDR3 sequence: CASSLEGDVYEQYF. The CDR3 DNA follows: TGTGCCAGCAGCTTAGAGGGGGATGTCTACGAGCAGTACTTC.

The chain joins TRBV6-2 or TRBV6-3 to TRBJ1-2, with D uncertain. The CDR3 length is 16 residues. Trimming took 6 bases from V and 3 from J, leaving 20 bases between them. Germline CDR1 and CDR2: MNHEY and SVGEGT. The CDR3 protein is CASSPLAGRVHYGYTF. DNA for the CDR3: TGTGCCAGCAGCCCTCTGGCGGGGAGGGTCCACTATGGCTACACCTTC.

This clonotype was seen only a few times. The V and J genes are TRBV6-8 and TRBJ1-1; a possible D gene is TRBD1 (5 bases). V lost 5 bases and J 0 bases, leaving 13 bases between the germline ends. CDR3 length: 15 amino acids. The V gene's germline CDR1 is MNHGY and CDR2 SAAAGT. The CDR3 region has the DNA TGTGCCAGCAGTGACCCGGGACTCCTGAACACTGAAGCTTTCTTT. It specifies CASSDPGLLNTEAFF.

This clonotype came up many times. The chain carries TRBV7-2 and TRBJ1-1; the D is unclear. V dropped 3 bases and J dropped 6 bases, with 17 bases sitting between them. Germline V CDR1 and CDR2: SGHTA, FQGNSA. The CDR3 runs 15 residues. CDR3 bases: TGTGCCAGCAGCTTCGGTATCGGGGTAATGGCTGAAGCTTTCTTT. Protein: CASSFGIGVMAEAFF.

Many counts were recorded for this clonotype. The chain couples TRBV6-5 to TRBJ2-1; TRBD2 matches 14 bases. CDR3 size: 17 residues. The V gene end was trimmed by 0 bases and the J gene end by 9 bases; junction bases not matched to a gene: 7. CDR1 is MNHEY and CDR2 is SVGAGI in the germline V gene. The CDR3 here is CASSYSAGLAGDGEQFF. The CDR3 bases are TGTGCCAGCAGTTACTCGGCGGGACTAGCGGGGGACGGTGAGCAGTTCTTC.

In this sample, this clonotype turned up many times. The chain links TRBV27 to TRBJ2-5; D is unresolved. Between the trimmed V and J ends, which lost 2 bases and 2 bases, there was a span of 12 bases. The germline gives CDR1 MNHEY, CDR2 SMNVEV (reference sequence). This CDR3 spans 15 amino acids. The CDR3 nucleotides read TGTGCCAGCAGTTTAGGGCGGTTGGCTCAAGAGACCCAGTACTTC. Translated, it gives CASSLGRLAQETQYF.

The J gene is TRBJ2-7, the V gene TRBV6-5, with 9 bases matching TRBD1. The V and J ends lost 4 bases and 3 bases, in that order; junction bases with no gene match: 7. CDR3 length: 15 amino acids. Germline V gene data show CDR1 as MNHEY and CDR2 as SVGAGI. CDR3 amino acids: CASSSPGTGIYEQYV. The CDR3 DNA follows: TGTGCCAGCAGTTCACCCGGGACAGGGATCTACGAGCAGTACGTC.

This clonotype was recorded at least ten times. The V call is TRBV7-9, the J call TRBJ1-4; D gene unclear. Germline V CDR1 and CDR2: SEHNR, FQNEAQ (reference sequence). The ends were cut back, 4 bases at V and 5 bases at J, with 5 bases in the middle. The CDR3 length is 12 residues. The chain's CDR3 is CASSYGNEKLFF. The DNA of the CDR3 is TGTGCCAGCAGCTATGGAAATGAAAAACTGTTTTTT.

This clonotype was observed many times. The rearrangement links TRBV7-6 to TRBJ2-5; 7 bases are shared with TRBD2. Germline V gene data show CDR1 as SGHVS and CDR2 as FNYEAQ. Trimming removed 5 bases from V and 2 bases from J; junction bases left unmatched: 11. The CDR3 has 16 residues. The CDR3 coding sequence is TGTGCCAGCAGCCGCCTGGGAGCGGGGAGGCAAGAGACCCAGTACTTC. It codes for CASSRLGAGRQETQYF.

CDR3 sequence reads: CASSQVGRVPSNQPQHF. The CDR3 DNA reads TGCGCCAGCAGCCAAGTCGGCAGGGTCCCTAGCAATCAGCCCCAGCATTTT. The chain carries TRBV4-1 and TRBJ1-5, with a tentative D call TRBD1 (5 bases). V was clipped by 1 base and J by 0 bases, with 13 bases between them. Looked up from germline, CDR1 is MGHRA and CDR2 is YSYEKL. The CDR3 runs to 17 residues.

This chain uses TRBV7-6 with TRBJ1-1; 7 bases fit TRBD1. V lost 4 bases and J lost 0; bases outside the gene matches: 5. Germline values: CDR1 SGHVS, CDR2 FNYEAQ. The CDR3 loop spans 15 amino acids. CDR3 protein: CASSSSGGLNTEAFF. The CDR3 bases are TGTGCCAGCAGCTCCTCAGGGGGGTTGAACACTGAAGCTTTCTTT.

This clonotype was observed a handful of times. The chain has TRBV6-6 and TRBJ2-5, with D possibly TRBD1 on 6 matching bases. Germline V gives CDR1 MNHNY, CDR2 SVGAGI (reference sequence). The CDR3 has 14 residues. Trimming stripped 5 bases from V and 0 bases from J, with 10 bases between. The CDR3 protein is CASSHRQDQETQYF. DNA for the CDR3: TGTGCCAGCAGTCATAGACAGGACCAAGAGACCCAGTACTTC.